This T cell receptor (beta chain) was identified during a study of blood T cells in healthy people across ages. Germline CDR1 is ENHRY and CDR2 is SYGVKD. This CDR3 contains 13 residues. V was clipped by 2 bases and J by 3 bases, with 7 bases between them. The sample holds a few counts of this clonotype. A second roughly 6 to 12 cycle PCR used barcoded and J-beta primers. Each CDR3 protein gets one entry after TCRdb re-called the 5' RACE reads with MiXCR. The sample has about 1,800,000 distinct CDR3 sequences, under 30% seen once; the top ten hold 7% to 9%. The chain employs TRBV10-3 and TRBJ2-5; D gene unclear. Sample: blood. This sequence originates from a woman aged 25 to 39 in good health. The DNA of the CDR3 is TGTGCCATCAGTGAGGTTCGAGAAGAGACCCAGTACTTC. Its protein is CAISEVREETQYF.